This is a list of T cell receptor beta chains from one sample in a study of brain T cells in children with intractable seizures. Generated by immunoSEQ multiplex PCR, the TCRdb table keeps only in-frame clones and is missing some. This sample has tens of thousands of clones, with roughly 91% found just once. Sequenced here: peripheral blood, sampled at surgery. These receptors were collected from a boy less than two years old with tuberous sclerosis and intractable seizures. CDR3s leave out the opening cysteine and the closing phenylalanine or tryptophan.

cdr3_aa: AWSVPGGAGEKLF
v_call: TRBV30
j_call: TRBJ1-4

cdr3_aa: ASAIAGGGAGELF
v_call: TRBV28
j_call: TRBJ2-2

cdr3_aa: ASSYLGGGTGELF
v_call: TRBV6-5
j_call: TRBJ2-2

cdr3_aa: ASSFLDTEAF
v_call: TRBV12-3/TRBV12-4
j_call: TRBJ1-1

cdr3_aa: ASDRGQNTEAF
v_call: TRBV2
j_call: TRBJ1-1

cdr3_aa: ASTNRGRGNTIY
v_call: TRBV19
j_call: TRBJ1-3

cdr3_aa: ASSQDSLGPLNSPLH
v_call: TRBV4-1
j_call: TRBJ1-6

cdr3_aa: ASSEVNSYNEQF
v_call: TRBV6-1
j_call: TRBJ2-1

cdr3_aa: AWKPGTGGHNEQF
v_call: TRBV30
j_call: TRBJ2-1

cdr3_aa: ASLPAWDSNQPQH
v_call: TRBV19
j_call: TRBJ1-5

cdr3_aa: ASTPGGAPNTGELF
v_call: TRBV25-1
j_call: TRBJ2-2

cdr3_aa: ASSLSFGPNYGYT
v_call: TRBV27
j_call: TRBJ1-2

cdr3_aa: ASSSRTRTDTQY
v_call: TRBV13
j_call: TRBJ2-3

cdr3_aa: ASEFHRDDYEQY
v_call: TRBV5-6
j_call: TRBJ2-7

cdr3_aa: ATSRVESLNTGELF
v_call: TRBV15
j_call: TRBJ2-2

cdr3_aa: ASSQIGRQPQH
v_call: TRBV4-1
j_call: TRBJ1-5